The 2 T cell receptor beta chains presented below share a single source sample, sequenced in a study of beta chain features in type 1 diabetes. Sequencing targeted expressed TCRB transcripts, as all isolated RNA had been reverse transcribed. Repertoires were generated with immunoSEQ multiplex PCR, while TCRdb's copy carries only in-frame clones and drops some. The data contain 130,000 or so clones, 9% to 10% of them seen just once; the ten biggest clones take up 0.65%. The sequenced sample consisted of central memory CD4+ T cells from blood. Receptors originate from a woman aged 40 to 50 in good health.

The table lists this clone with a few counts. V gene TRBV6-1 combines with J gene TRBJ1-2; D is perhaps TRBD1 (5 bases). Germline V lookup: CDR1 MNHNS, CDR2 SASEGT. The CDR3 totals 16 residues. V lost 4 bases, J lost 4 bases, and 19 bases lay in between. The CDR3 region has the DNA TGTGCCAGCAGTGCTTCAGGGCTGATCTTATCCTATGGCTACACCTTC. Amino acids: CASSASGLILSYGYTF.

This chain uses TRBV27 with TRBJ2-4; tentative D call: TRBD1 (5 bases). V lost 4 bases, J lost 5 bases, and 12 bases lay in between. CDR3 length: 14 residues. The V gene's germline CDR1 is MNHEY and CDR2 SMNVEV (reference sequence). Here the CDR3 reads CASSSRVYENIQYF. The CDR3 coding sequence is TGTGCCAGCAGTTCCAGGGTATACGAAAACATTCAGTACTTC.